What follows are 26 T cell receptor beta chains derived from one specimen sequenced in a study of blood T cell repertoires in COVID-19. Clones were sequenced by immunoSEQ multiplex PCR, and TCRdb holds only the in-frame ones, with some missing. The sample holds roughly 300,000 clones, about nine tenths seen once. The sequenced material came from peripheral blood. These receptors were taken from a woman aged 25-40 years with COVID-19, enrolled during active disease.

V is TRBV5-4 and J is TRBJ2-1, with D possibly matching TRBD2 (8 bases). CDR1 SGHNT and CDR2 YYREEE come from the germline V gene (reference sequence). The V end was cut by 1 base, the J end by 1 base, with 15 bases between. The CDR3 totals 17 residues. The DNA for the CDR3 is TGTGCCAGCAGCTTGTTCATAGCGGGACAGTCCTACAATGAGCAGTTCTTC. This encodes CASSLFIAGQSYNEQFF.

This sequence joins TRBV7-2 and TRBJ1-6; D call uncertain. CDR1 and CDR2 from the germline V gene are SGHTA and FQGNSA. V was clipped by 3 bases and J by 9 bases, with 12 bases between them. The CDR3 has 14 amino acids. CDR3 in amino acids: CASSLGTVGSPLHF. CDR3 DNA: TGTGCCAGCAGCTTGGGCACAGTGGGTTCACCCCTCCACTTT.

The chain combines TRBV5-1 with TRBJ2-5, with 12 bases fitting TRBD2. Germline V gene data show CDR1 as SGHRS and CDR2 as YFSETQ. The CDR3 extends over 15 amino acids. With 0 bases clipped from V and 3 bases from J, the junction kept 0 bases outside the gene matches. This CDR3 reads CASSLGLAGEETQYF. For the CDR3, the DNA is TGCGCCAGCAGCTTGGGACTAGCGGGGGAAGAGACCCAGTACTTC.

This clone has only a few counts. V is TRBV5-5 and J is TRBJ2-2; 8 bases match TRBD2. Germline V gene sequence: CDR1 SGHKS, CDR2 YYEKEE (reference sequence). The CDR3 is 16 residues long. The junction had 8 bases not matched to a gene; V was cut back by 0 bases and J by 7 bases. CDR3 in amino acids: CASSLDGGGRSGELFF. The CDR3 DNA reads TGTGCCAGCAGCTTGGACGGCGGGGGGAGGAGCGGGGAGCTGTTTTTT.

V and J are TRBV7-2 and TRBJ2-5; no definite D call. This CDR3 spans 13 amino acids. CDR1 is SGHTA, CDR2 FQGNSA, per germline. V lost 5 bases and J 0 bases, leaving 7 bases between the germline ends. CDR3 nucleotide sequence: TGTGCCAGCAGCCTCCTTTACCAAGAGACCCAGTACTTC. It codes for CASSLLYQETQYF. Drawing the rest from reference TRBV7-2 and TRBJ2-5, the complete variable domain is GAGVSQSPSNKVTEKGKDVELRCDPISGHTALYWYRQSLGQGLEFLIYFQGNSAPDKSGLPSDRFSAERTGGSVSTLTIQRTQQEDSAVYLCASSLLYQETQYFGPGTRLLVL.

This rearrangement joins TRBV7-8 to TRBJ2-7; 10 nucleotides agree with TRBD1. The CDR3 is made up of 15 amino acids. The J segment lost 5 bases and the V segment lost 1 base, leaving 5 bases of the junction unmatched. CDR1 is SGHVS, CDR2 FQNEAQ, per germline. The CDR3 DNA reads TGTGCCAGCAGCTTAGACGGGACAGGGGTGAACGAGCAGTACGTC. Translating it yields CASSLDGTGVNEQYV.

This rearrangement joins TRBV6-5 to TRBJ2-1; 10 bases are shared with TRBD1. Per germline, CDR1 MNHEY and CDR2 SVGAGI. The CDR3 runs 14 residues. J was trimmed by 8 bases and V by 6 bases; bases with no gene match: 7. DNA for the CDR3: TGTGCCAGCAGATGGGACAGGGGAGGCGATGAGCAGTTCTTC. Its translation is CASRWDRGGDEQFF.

V is TRBV6-5 and J is TRBJ1-2; no clear D. Germline loops: CDR1 MNHEY, CDR2 SVGAGI. The CDR3 has 14 residues. Trimming removed 7 bases at V and 2 bases at J, with 14 bases between. The CDR3 DNA sequence: TGTGCCAGCAATACGGGAGATATCAACTATGGCTACACCTTC. It is translated as CASNTGDINYGYTF.

The chain is built from TRBV13 and TRBJ1-6; D remains ambiguous. The CDR3 runs to 17 residues. Germline loops: CDR1 PRHDT, CDR2 FYEKMQ (reference sequence). V was pared by 5 bases and J by 2 bases, with 16 bases between. The CDR3 here is CASSALLGGPYNSPLHF. The CDR3 DNA reads TGTGCCAGCAGCGCTCTTCTCGGCGGGCCCTATAATTCACCCCTCCACTTT.

This clone was seen a handful of times. This chain joins TRBV24-1 and TRBJ1-5; D is perhaps TRBD1 (6 bases). Germline assignment: CDR1 KGHDR and CDR2 SFDVKD. V gave up 3 bases and J gave up 7 bases, with 21 bases separating them. The CDR3 covers 17 residues. This chain's CDR3 is CATSDPRGGGANQPQHF. CDR3 DNA: TGTGCCACCAGTGATCCCCGGGGCGGGGGCGCGAACCAGCCCCAGCATTTT.

J is TRBJ1-2 and V is TRBV4-1, with TRBD1 identical over 8 bases. The germline V gene encodes CDR1 MGHRA and CDR2 YSYEKL. Trimming took 2 bases from V and 8 from J; bases not matched to a gene: 7. This CDR3 spans 14 amino acids. CDR3 in DNA: TGCGCCAGCAGCCAACCCGACAGGGGTAAGGGCTACACCTTC. This codes for CASSQPDRGKGYTF.

V and J are TRBV2 and TRBJ2-5, with D possibly matching TRBD1 (5 bases). With 10 bases removed from V and 1 base from J, the gap between germline ends came to 16 bases. Germline CDR1 SNHLY, CDR2 FYNNEI. The CDR3 spans 14 residues. This CDR3 reads CAMPARDSQETQYF. DNA of the CDR3: TGTGCCATGCCGGCCCGAGACAGCCAAGAGACCCAGTACTTC.

This chain's CDR3 is CASSLGQDPYEQYF. CDR3 DNA sequence: TGTGCCAGCAGCTTAGGACAGGATCCGTACGAGCAGTACTTC. The chain combines TRBV11-2 with TRBJ2-7, with a tentative D call TRBD1 (6 bases). The CDR3 totals 14 residues. The V end was cut by 1 base, the J end by 4 bases, with 11 bases between. Germline CDR1 and CDR2: SGHAT and FQNNGV.

The chain carries TRBV9 and TRBJ1-4, with D possibly TRBD1 on 6 matching bases. CDR3 length: 15 amino acids. V was pared by 0 bases and J by 4 bases, with 10 bases between. The germline V gene encodes CDR1 SGDLS and CDR2 YYNGEE. The CDR3 loop reads CASSVAQGLNEKLFF. The CDR3, as DNA: TGTGCCAGCAGCGTAGCACAGGGCCTTAATGAAAAACTGTTTTTT.

This chain joins TRBV7-9 and TRBJ2-3; TRBD2 matches at 8 bases. Germline V gene sequence: CDR1 SEHNR, CDR2 FQNEAQ (reference sequence). The ends lost 5 bases at V and 14 bases at J; junction bases unmatched: 9. The CDR3 covers 12 residues. In DNA, the CDR3 is TGTGCCAGCAGCCGGGACGGGGGGGCCGCGTATTTT. Translating gives CASSRDGGAAYF.

The chain uses TRBV2 and TRBJ1-3; a weak D match, TRBD1 (6 bases). This CDR3 region has 12 residues. Trimming cost V 8 bases and J 2 bases, with 7 bases left between them. Germline CDR1 SNHLY, CDR2 FYNNEI. The chain's CDR3 is CASRDTGNTIYF. CDR3 nucleotides: TGTGCCAGCCGGGACACTGGAAACACCATATATTTT.

J is TRBJ2-3 and V is TRBV24-1; D may be TRBD1 (6 bases). The germline V and J ends were trimmed by 1 base and 5 bases, with 12 bases remaining between them. Germline CDR1 KGHDR, CDR2 SFDVKD. This CDR3 has 15 amino acids. The CDR3 here is CATSDLFDRRDTQYF. The CDR3 DNA is TGTGCCACCAGTGATTTATTTGACAGGAGAGATACGCAGTATTTT.

There are a few counts of this clone. J is TRBJ2-1 and V is TRBV7-8; D not resolved. Looked up from germline, CDR1 is SGHVS and CDR2 is FQNEAQ. The V end lost 5 bases, the J end lost 3 bases, and 11 bases lay between the germline ends. CDR3 size: 14 residues. Written as DNA, the CDR3 is TGTGCCAGCAGCGGTAACAACGACTACAATGAGCAGTTCTTC. Translated, it gives CASSGNNDYNEQFF.

This clone was counted once. This rearrangement joins TRBV2 to TRBJ2-2; possibly TRBD1 for D (6 bases). The germline CDR1 and CDR2 sequences are SNHLY and FYNNEI. The CDR3 length is 15 residues. V dropped 7 bases and J dropped 1 base, with 13 bases sitting between them. CDR3 bases: TGTGCCAGCATCCCCCCGACAGGGAACACCGGGGAGCTGTTTTTT. Its protein product is CASIPPTGNTGELFF.

This chain connects TRBV18 to TRBJ1-6; 7 bases are a match to TRBD1. CDR3 length: 14 residues. Per the germline V gene, CDR1 is KGHSH and CDR2 is LQKENI. The trim removed 5 bases at V and 7 bases at J, leaving 5 bases unmatched. The CDR3 DNA reads TGTGCCAGCTCATCCGGGACAGAAAATTCACCCCTCCACTTT. Amino acid sequence: CASSSGTENSPLHF.

The J gene is TRBJ2-7, the V gene TRBV7-2; 11 bases align to TRBD2. Germline CDR1 reads SGHTA; CDR2 reads FQGNSA. The CDR3 is 16 amino acids. After removal of 4 bases from V and 3 bases from J, the junction contained 8 bases not matched to a gene. CDR3 sequence reads: CASSSSWLAGGYEQYF. The CDR3 nucleotides are TGTGCCAGCAGCTCCTCATGGCTAGCGGGGGGCTACGAGCAGTACTTC.

The rearrangement links TRBV4-2 to TRBJ2-3; 10 bases map to TRBD2. CDR3 length equals 16 residues. The V and J ends lost 3 bases and 3 bases, in that order; junction bases with no gene match: 6. CDR1 is LGHNA and CDR2 is YNFKEQ in the germline V gene. The CDR3 region has the DNA TGTGCCAGCAGCCAGAGGACTAGCGGTGGTACAGATACGCAGTATTTT. It is translated as CASSQRTSGGTDTQYF.

V gene TRBV5-1 combines with J gene TRBJ1-3; a possible D gene is TRBD1 (5 bases). This CDR3 is built from 16 residues. CDR1 SGHRS and CDR2 YFSETQ come from the germline V gene. V shed 4 bases and J shed 2 bases, with 16 bases lying between them. The CDR3 DNA sequence: TGCGCCAGCAGCCTGGAGGTCGGGGGAGCTGGAAACACCATATATTTT. It yields the protein CASSLEVGGAGNTIYF.

CDR3 DNA: TGCAGCGGGATCGCAGGGGATGGCTACACCTTC. It translates to CSGIAGDGYTF. The chain has TRBV29-1 and TRBJ1-2, with D possibly being TRBD1 (6 bases). The V gene lost 7 bases and the J gene lost 6 bases, with 12 bases spanning the gap. Germline assignment: CDR1 SQVTM and CDR2 ANQGSEA. This CDR3 spans 11 amino acids.

The chain couples TRBV6-5 to TRBJ1-2; D remains unclear. Germline assignment: CDR1 MNHEY and CDR2 SVGAGI. V dropped 5 bases and J dropped 6 bases, with 13 bases sitting between them. The CDR3 loop spans 13 amino acids. The CDR3 protein is CASSPRTWDGYTF. As DNA, the CDR3 is TGTGCCAGCAGTCCGCGGACTTGGGATGGCTACACCTTC.

The rearrangement joins TRBV6-1 to TRBJ2-7; 10 bases match TRBD2. The CDR3 is 15 amino acids. The germline V gene has CDR1 MNHNS and CDR2 SASEGT. V shed 3 bases and J 4 bases; nucleotides not matched to a gene: 6. The CDR3 loop is CASSDTGLALYEQYV. CDR3 coding DNA: TGTGCCAGCAGTGACACGGGACTAGCGCTATACGAGCAGTACGTC.